This T cell receptor (beta chain) was sequenced during a study of T cells after yellow fever vaccination (dated by TCRdb to the late 2010s). For context, the study as a whole: The SMART-Seq v4 Ultra Low Input RNA kit was used to prepare libraries from fractions with low cell numbers. To track T-cell clones before and after primary and booster YFV17D yellow fever vaccination, bulk TCR alpha and beta repertoires were sequenced longitudinally. Two healthy male donors made up the cohort, one aged 18 to 30 years and the other aged 30 to 40 years. Blood was collected at multiple timepoints before and after primary and secondary immunization, and bulk PBMC replicates and cell subsets were isolated.

About this clonotype: No antigen is known for it. Base qualities are not recorded, but no much larger clone differs from it by a single base.

Study-level results and caveats: Computational filtering was required because FACS-sorted repertoires could contain abundant contaminating clonotypes from the bulk population. A small fraction of clonotypes appeared in both the CD4 and CD8 compartments, likely as a result of convergent recombination. The study included only a couple of donors, which limits how far the findings can be generalized. The secondary T-cell response was found to be weaker but faster than the primary response, with a peak reached on day 5 rather than on day 15. Most clones expanded after primary vaccination (about 95% of CD4 and 88% of CD8) were re-detected after the booster, suggesting that broad memory maintenance occurred.

What this sample's treatment or condition label stands for: live attenuated yellow fever vaccine strain. PBMCs were isolated from peripheral blood using a standard Ficoll-Paque protocol. CD4 and CD8 T-cell fractions were isolated with Dynabeads CD4 and CD8 positive selection kits. TriZol was used to extract RNA from bulk PBMCs, CD4 and CD8 fractions, and dextramer-positive and dextramer-negative fractions. CDR1 and CDR2 are read off the germline V gene as MNHEY and SVGAGI. Trimming takes 2 bases from V and 0 bases from J, and the germline ends sit 5 bases apart. The CDR3 measures 15 amino acids from cysteine to phenylalanine. This entry keeps only the CDR3 DNA: 45 bases, framed from base 1. For sequencing, an Illumina NovaSeq 6000 was employed. TCR cDNA was synthesized by 5'RACE template switching, which introduced a universal primer site and unique molecular identifiers. cDNA synthesis was primed from both the TCR alpha and TCR beta constant segments. Libraries were amplified in two PCR steps, with sample barcodes and sequencing adapters added in the second step. Sequencing of libraries was performed on Illumina HiSeq 2500 (2x100 bp) or NovaSeq (2x150 bp). As for how the authors treated the data: MIGEC handled demultiplexing of reads and collapsing into UMI consensus sequences, while MiXCR performed V(D)J alignment. Clonotypes responding to the vaccine were identified with edgeR on replicate PBMC samples, with the criteria of FDR below 0.01 and a log2 fold change above 5 up to day 15. Each bulk clonotype was labeled CD4 or CD8 based on which sequenced repertoire, CD4 or CD8, contained the clonotype at higher abundance. TCRdb reworked the public reads: Q25 trimming with fastp, MiXCR clone assembly, productive beta chains retained. Rows matching on CDR3 protein sequence are summarized as one entry with the most common DNA and genes. The V and J calls and clone size are TCRdb's, not the authors'. In all, the sample holds approximately 120,000 distinct CDR3 sequences, and roughly 8.2% of those were seen once. 30% to 40% of the sample rests with the top ten.

The sequence was obtained from a man aged 18 to 35 who received the YFV17D yellow fever vaccine. Material: CD8+ T cells sorted from PBMCs, obtained on the day of the yellow fever booster vaccination. This receptor chain uses TRBV6-5 and TRBJ2-6; tentative D gene TRBD1, with 5 bases matching. The CDR3 region: CASSYDSSGANVLTF. The DNA is TGTGCCAGCAGTTACGACAGCTCTGGGGCCAACGTCCTGACTTTC.